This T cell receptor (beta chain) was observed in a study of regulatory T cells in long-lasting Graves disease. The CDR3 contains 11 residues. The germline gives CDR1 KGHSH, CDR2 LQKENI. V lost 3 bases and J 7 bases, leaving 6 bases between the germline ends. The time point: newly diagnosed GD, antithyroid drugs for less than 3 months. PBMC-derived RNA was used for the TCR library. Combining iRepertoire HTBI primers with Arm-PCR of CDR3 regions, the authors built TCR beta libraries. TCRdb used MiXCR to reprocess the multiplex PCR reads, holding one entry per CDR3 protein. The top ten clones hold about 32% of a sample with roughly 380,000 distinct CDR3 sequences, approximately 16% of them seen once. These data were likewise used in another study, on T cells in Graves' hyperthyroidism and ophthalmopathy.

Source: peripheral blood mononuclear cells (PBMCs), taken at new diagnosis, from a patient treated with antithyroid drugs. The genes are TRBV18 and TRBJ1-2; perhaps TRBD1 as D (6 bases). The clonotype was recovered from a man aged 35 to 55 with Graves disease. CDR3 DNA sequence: TGTGCCAGCTCACCGGGGGCTGGCTACACCTTC. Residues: CASSPGAGYTF.